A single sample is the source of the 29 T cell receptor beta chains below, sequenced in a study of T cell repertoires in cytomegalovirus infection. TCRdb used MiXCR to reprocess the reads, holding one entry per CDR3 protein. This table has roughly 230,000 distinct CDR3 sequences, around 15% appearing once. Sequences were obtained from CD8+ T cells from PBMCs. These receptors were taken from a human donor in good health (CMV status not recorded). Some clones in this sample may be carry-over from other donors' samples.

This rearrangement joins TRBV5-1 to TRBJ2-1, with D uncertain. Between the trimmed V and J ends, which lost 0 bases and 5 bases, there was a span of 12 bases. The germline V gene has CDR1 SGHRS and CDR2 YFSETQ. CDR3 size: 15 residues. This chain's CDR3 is CASSLVSVPNNEQFF. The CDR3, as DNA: TGCGCCAGCAGCTTGGTGTCAGTACCGAACAATGAGCAGTTCTTC.

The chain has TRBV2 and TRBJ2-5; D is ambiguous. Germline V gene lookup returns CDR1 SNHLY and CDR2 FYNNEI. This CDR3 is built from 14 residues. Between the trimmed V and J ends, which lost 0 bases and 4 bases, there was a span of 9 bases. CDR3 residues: CASSEATVGETQYF. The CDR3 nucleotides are TGTGCCAGCAGTGAAGCGACGGTAGGAGAGACCCAGTACTTC.

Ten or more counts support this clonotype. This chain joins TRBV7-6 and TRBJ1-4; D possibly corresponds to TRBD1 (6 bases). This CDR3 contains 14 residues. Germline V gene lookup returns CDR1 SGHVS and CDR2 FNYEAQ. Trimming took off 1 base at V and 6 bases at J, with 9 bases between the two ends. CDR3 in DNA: TGTGCCAGCAGCTTAGGGGCAGGGGATGAAAAACTGTTTTTT. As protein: CASSLGAGDEKLFF.

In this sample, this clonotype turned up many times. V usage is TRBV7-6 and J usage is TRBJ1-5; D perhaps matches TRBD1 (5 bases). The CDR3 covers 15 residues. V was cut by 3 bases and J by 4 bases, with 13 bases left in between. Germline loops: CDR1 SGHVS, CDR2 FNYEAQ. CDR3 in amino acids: CASSFGFGGNQPQHF. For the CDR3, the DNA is TGTGCCAGCAGCTTCGGGTTCGGGGGGAATCAGCCCCAGCATTTT.

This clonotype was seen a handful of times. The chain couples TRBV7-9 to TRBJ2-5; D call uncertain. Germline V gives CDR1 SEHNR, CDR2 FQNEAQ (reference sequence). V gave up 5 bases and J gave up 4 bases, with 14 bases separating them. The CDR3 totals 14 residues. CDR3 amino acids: CASSRPPTAETQYF. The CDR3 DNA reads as TGTGCCAGCAGCCGTCCGCCAACCGCAGAGACCCAGTACTTC. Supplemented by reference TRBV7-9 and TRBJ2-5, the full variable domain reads DTGVSQNPRHKITKRGQNVTFRCDPISEHNRLYWYRQTLGQGPEFLTYFQNEAQLEKSRLLSDRFSAERPKGSFSTLEIQRTEQGDSAMYLCASSRPPTAETQYFGPGTRLLVL.

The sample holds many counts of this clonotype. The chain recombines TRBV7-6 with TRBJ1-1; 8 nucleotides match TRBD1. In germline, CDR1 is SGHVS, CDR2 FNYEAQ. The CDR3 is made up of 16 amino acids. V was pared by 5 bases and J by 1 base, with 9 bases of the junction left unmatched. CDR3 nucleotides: TGTGCCAGCAGCCATACCGGACAGGGAGGGAACACTGAAGCTTTCTTT. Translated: CASSHTGQGGNTEAFF.

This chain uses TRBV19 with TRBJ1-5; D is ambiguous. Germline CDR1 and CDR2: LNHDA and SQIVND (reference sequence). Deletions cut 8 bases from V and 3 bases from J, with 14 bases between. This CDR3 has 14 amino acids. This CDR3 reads CASAGEVLNQPQHF. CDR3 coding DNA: TGTGCCAGTGCTGGGGAGGTGCTCAATCAGCCCCAGCATTTT.

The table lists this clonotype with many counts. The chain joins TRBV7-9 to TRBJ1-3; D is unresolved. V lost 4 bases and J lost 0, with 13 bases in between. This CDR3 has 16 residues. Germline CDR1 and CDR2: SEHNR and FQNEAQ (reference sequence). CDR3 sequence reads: CASSSSLSHSGNTIYF. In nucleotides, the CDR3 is TGTGCCAGCAGCTCCTCCCTCTCCCACTCTGGAAACACCATATATTTT.

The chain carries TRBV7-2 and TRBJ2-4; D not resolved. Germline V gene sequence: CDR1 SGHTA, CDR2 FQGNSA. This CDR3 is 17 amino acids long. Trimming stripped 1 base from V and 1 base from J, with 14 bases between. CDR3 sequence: CASSLVGWAFAKNIQYF. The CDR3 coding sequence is TGTGCCAGCAGCTTAGTTGGCTGGGCCTTCGCCAAAAACATTCAGTACTTC.

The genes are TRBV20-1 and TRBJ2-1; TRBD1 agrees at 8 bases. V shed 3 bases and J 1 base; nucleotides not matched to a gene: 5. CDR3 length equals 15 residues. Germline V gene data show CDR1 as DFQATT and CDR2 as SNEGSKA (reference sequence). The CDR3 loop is CSARADRESYNEQFF. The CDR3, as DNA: TGCAGTGCTAGGGCGGACAGGGAATCCTACAATGAGCAGTTCTTC.

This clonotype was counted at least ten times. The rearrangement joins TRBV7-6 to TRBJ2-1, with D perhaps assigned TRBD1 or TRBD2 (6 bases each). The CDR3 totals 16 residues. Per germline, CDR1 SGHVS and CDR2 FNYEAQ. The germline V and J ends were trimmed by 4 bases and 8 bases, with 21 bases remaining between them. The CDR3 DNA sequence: TGTGCCAGCAGCTCGCAGACAGGCATTGGAGGGGATGAGCAGTTCTTC. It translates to CASSSQTGIGGDEQFF.

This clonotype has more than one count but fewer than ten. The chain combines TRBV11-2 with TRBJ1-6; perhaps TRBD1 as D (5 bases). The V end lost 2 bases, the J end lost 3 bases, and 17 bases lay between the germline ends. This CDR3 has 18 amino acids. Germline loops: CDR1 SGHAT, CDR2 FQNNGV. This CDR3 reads CASSLFAGTGNYNSPLHF. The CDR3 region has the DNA TGTGCCAGCAGCTTATTCGCCGGGACCGGCAACTATAATTCACCCCTCCACTTT.

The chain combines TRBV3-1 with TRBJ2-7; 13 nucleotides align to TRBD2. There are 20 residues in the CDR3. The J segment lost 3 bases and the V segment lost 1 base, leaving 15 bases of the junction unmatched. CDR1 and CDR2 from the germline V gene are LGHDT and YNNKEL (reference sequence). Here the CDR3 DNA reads TGTGCCAGCAGCCAAGCCTACGTACAGACTAGCGGGGGGCTCGGCTACGAGCAGTACTTC. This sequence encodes CASSQAYVQTSGGLGYEQYF.

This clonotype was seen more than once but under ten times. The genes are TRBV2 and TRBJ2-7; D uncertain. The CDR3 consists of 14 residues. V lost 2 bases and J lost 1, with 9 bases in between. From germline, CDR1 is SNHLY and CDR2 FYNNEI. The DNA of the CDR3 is TGTGCCAGCAGTGAACCCGCGGCGTCCTACGAGCAGTACTTC. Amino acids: CASSEPAASYEQYF.

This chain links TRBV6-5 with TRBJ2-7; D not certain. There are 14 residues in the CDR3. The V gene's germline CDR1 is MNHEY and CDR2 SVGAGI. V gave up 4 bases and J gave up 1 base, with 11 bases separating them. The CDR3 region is CASSFAGPSYEQYF. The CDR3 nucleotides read TGTGCCAGCAGTTTCGCCGGGCCGTCCTACGAGCAGTACTTC.

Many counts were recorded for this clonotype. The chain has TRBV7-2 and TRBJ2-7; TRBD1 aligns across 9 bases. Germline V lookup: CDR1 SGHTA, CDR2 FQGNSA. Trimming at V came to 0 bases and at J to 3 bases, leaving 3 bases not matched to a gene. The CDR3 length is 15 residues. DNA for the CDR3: TGTGCCAGCAGCTTAGCACCGGGACAGGGCTACGAGCAGTACTTC. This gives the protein CASSLAPGQGYEQYF.

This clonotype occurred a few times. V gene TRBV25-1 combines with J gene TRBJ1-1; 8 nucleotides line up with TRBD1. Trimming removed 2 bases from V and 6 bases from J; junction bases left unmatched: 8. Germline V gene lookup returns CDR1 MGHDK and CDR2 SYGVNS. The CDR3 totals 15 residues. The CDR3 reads CASSEGQGRLAEAFF. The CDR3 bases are TGTGCCAGCAGTGAAGGACAGGGCAGGCTAGCTGAAGCTTTCTTT. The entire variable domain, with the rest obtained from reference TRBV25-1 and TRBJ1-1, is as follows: EADIYQTPRYLVIGTGKKITLECSQTMGHDKMYWYQQDPGMELHLIHYSYGVNSTEKGDLSSESTVSRIRTEHFPLTLESARPSHTSQYLCASSEGQGRLAEAFFGQGTRLTVV.

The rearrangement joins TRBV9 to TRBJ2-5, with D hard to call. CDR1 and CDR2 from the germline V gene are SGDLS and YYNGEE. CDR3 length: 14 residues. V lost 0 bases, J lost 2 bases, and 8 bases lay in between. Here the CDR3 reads CASSVEQSQETQYF. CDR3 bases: TGTGCCAGCAGCGTAGAACAATCACAAGAGACCCAGTACTTC.

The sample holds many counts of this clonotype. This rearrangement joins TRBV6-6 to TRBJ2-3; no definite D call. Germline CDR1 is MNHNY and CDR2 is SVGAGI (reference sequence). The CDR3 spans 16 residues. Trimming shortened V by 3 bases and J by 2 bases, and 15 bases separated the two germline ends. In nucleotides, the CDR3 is TGTGCCAGCAGTTATTTGAGGTTAGATAACACAGATACGCAGTATTTT. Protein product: CASSYLRLDNTDTQYF.

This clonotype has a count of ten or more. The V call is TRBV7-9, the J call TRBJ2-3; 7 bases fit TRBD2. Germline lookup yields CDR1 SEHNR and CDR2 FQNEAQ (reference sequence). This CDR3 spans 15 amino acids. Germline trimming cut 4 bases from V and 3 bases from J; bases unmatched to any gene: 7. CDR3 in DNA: TGTGCCAGCAGCTCGGAGGGCGGGGGAACAGATACGCAGTATTTT. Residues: CASSSEGGGTDTQYF.

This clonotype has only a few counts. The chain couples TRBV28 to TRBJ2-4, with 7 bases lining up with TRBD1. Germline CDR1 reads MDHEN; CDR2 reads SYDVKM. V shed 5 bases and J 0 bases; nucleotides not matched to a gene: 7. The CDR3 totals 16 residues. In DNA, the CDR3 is TGTGCCAGCAGTCCCCAGACAGGGAGAGCCAAAAACATTCAGTACTTC. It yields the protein CASSPQTGRAKNIQYF.

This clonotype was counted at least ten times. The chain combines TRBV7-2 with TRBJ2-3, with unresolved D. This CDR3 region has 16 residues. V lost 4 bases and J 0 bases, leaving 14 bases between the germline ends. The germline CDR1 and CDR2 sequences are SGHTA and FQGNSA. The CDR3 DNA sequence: TGTGCCAGCAGCTCCCCGGGTCCACAAAGCACAGATACGCAGTATTTT. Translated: CASSSPGPQSTDTQYF.

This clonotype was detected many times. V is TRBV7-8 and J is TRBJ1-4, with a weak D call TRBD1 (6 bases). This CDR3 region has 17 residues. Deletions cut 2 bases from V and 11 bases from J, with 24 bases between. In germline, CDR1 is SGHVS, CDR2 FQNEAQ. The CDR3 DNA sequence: TGTGCCAGCAGCTTATCTCAAACGGGGGGGCATCGAGACAAACTGTTTTTT. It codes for CASSLSQTGGHRDKLFF.

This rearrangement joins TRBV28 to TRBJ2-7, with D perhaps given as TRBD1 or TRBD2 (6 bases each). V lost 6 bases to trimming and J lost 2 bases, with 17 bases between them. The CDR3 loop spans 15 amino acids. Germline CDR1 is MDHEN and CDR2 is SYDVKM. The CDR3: CASRGRSPGAYEQYF. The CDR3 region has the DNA TGTGCCAGCAGGGGGAGGTCCCCAGGGGCCTACGAGCAGTACTTC.

The DNA of the CDR3 is TGCGCCAGCAGCCAGAGGGCTAGCGGGCTGGATGAGCAGTTCTTC. This gives the protein CASSQRASGLDEQFF. The genes are TRBV4-3 and TRBJ2-1; TRBD2 agrees at 8 bases. From germline, CDR1 is LGHNA and CDR2 YSLEER. The CDR3 is 15 residues long. The J segment lost 8 bases and the V segment lost 3 bases, leaving 9 bases of the junction unmatched.

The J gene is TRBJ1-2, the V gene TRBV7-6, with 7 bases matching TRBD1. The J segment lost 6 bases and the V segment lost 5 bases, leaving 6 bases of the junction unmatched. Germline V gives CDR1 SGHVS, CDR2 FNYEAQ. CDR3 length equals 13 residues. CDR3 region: CASSHLTGDGYTF. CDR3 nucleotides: TGTGCCAGCAGCCATCTTACAGGGGATGGCTACACCTTC.

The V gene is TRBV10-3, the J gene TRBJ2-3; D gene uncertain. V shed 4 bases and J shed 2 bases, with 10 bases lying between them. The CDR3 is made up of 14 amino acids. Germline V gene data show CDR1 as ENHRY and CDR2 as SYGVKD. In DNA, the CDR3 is TGTGCCATCAGTGGGACGGAATCCACAGATACGCAGTATTTT. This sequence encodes CAISGTESTDTQYF.

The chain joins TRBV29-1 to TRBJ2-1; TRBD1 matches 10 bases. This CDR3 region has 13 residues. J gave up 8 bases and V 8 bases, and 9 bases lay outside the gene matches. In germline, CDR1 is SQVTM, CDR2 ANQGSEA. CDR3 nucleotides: TGCAGCTGGAGACCGGGACAGGGGTATGAGCAGTTCTTC. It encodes CSWRPGQGYEQFF.

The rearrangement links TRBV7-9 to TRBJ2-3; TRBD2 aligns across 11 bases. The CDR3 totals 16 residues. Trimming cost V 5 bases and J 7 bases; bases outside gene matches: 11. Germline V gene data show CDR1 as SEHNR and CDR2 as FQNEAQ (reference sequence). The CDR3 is CASSPRSGGAINTQYF. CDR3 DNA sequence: TGTGCCAGCAGCCCGCGTAGCGGGGGGGCCATAAATACGCAGTATTTT.